What follows is one T cell receptor (beta chain) and its context. TCRdb re-derived calls from the 5' RACE reads in MiXCR, one entry per CDR3 protein. This table holds about 64,000 distinct CDR3 sequences, less than 15% found once. This CDR3 comprises 14 residues. The germline V gene encodes CDR1 LGHDT and CDR2 YNNKEL (reference sequence). Deletions cut 4 bases from V and 2 bases from J, with 8 bases between. The source of the sample is a study of early T cells in non-severe SARS-CoV-2 infection. The sequence was obtained from an adult who was a healthcare worker with PCR-confirmed SARS-CoV-2 infection or an uninfected control (not recorded which). This chain links TRBV3-1 with TRBJ2-2; no clear D gene. The sequenced sample was whole blood. In nucleotides, the CDR3 is TGTGCCAGCAGCCCCGGACCCAACACCGGGGAGCTGTTTTTT. Amino acids: CASSPGPNTGELFF.